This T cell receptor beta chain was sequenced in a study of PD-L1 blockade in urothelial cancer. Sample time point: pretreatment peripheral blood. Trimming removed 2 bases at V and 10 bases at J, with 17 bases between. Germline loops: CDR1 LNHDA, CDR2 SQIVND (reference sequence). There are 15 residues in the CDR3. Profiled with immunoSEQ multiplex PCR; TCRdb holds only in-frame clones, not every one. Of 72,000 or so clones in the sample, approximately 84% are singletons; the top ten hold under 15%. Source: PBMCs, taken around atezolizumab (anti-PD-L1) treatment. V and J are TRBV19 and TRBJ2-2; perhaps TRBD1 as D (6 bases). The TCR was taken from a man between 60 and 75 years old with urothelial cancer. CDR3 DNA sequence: TGTGCCAGTAGTATAAACAGGGAAGGTTTCAAGGAGCTGTTTTTT. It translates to CASSINREGFKELFF.